This T cell receptor beta chain was recovered during a study of cytomegalovirus exposure and HLA in healthy donors. Looking at the study overall: Early release data held tens of millions of unique TCRs from HLA-typed donors.

Germline V gene lookup returns CDR1 LGHNA and CDR2 YNFKEQ. V shed 0 bases and J shed 4 bases, with 10 bases lying between them. The CDR3 contains 14 residues. Whole-study results and caveats: Later analysis placed DRB1 highest and HLA-C lowest in TCR association rates, which differed by HLA locus. Based on reports, TCR beta sequences accurately predicted HLA-A and HLA-B alleles for most subjects.

Regarding this clone: The antigen is unknown.

PCR was performed using 60 Vbeta and 13 Jbeta primers. Data came from immunoSEQ multiplex PCR; TCRdb stores just in-frame clones and leaves some out. The sample has under 200,000 clones; around 80% are singletons. The source material was PBMCs. The rearrangement joins TRBV4-2 to TRBJ2-7; unclear D gene. The clonotype originates from a woman aged 18-29 years in good health and CMV-seronegative. This CDR3 is CASSQESPGYEQYF. CDR3 nucleotide sequence: TGTGCCAGCAGCCAAGAGAGTCCTGGTTACGAGCAGTACTTC.